Here is one T cell receptor (beta chain) with its context. Clinical history reported by participants formed the basis on which cohorts were assigned. During the 2 weeks before they entered the study, exposed participants had met someone with a PCR-confirmed or clinician-diagnosed COVID-19 case. TCRdb's table, derived via immunoSEQ multiplex PCR, lists solely in-frame clones and lacks some. The sample gives about 280,000 clones, around 93% of which show up once; about 3% is in the top ten. These data come from a study of blood T cell repertoires in COVID-19. Study-level background: Whether acute or convalescent, the COVID-19 samples came from the United States, Italy and Spain. PBMCs, B-cell-depleted T cells, or T cells were the source of the cDNA or gDNA that made up the material.

The CDR3 runs to 13 residues. V gave up 5 bases and J gave up 4 bases, with 10 bases separating them. Germline CDR1 reads SGDLS; CDR2 reads YYNGEE. The V call is TRBV9, the J call TRBJ1-3; unclear D gene. The sequenced sample consisted of PBMCs or T cells enriched from blood (not recorded which). This sequence was found in a man aged 35-49 years who had been exposed to COVID-19. The CDR3 region is CASSFGEGNTIYF. The CDR3, as DNA: TGTGCCAGCAGTTTCGGGGAGGGAAACACCATATATTTT.